This T cell receptor (beta chain) was recorded in a study of blood T cell repertoires in COVID-19. Study as a whole: The study drew acute and convalescent COVID-19 samples from the United States, Italy and Spain. PBMCs, B-cell-depleted T cells, or T cells were the source of the cDNA or gDNA that made up the material.

As originally analysed: Reference gene primers were amplified, and this amplification served to estimate nucleated cell counts. The method was immunoSEQ multiplex PCR; TCRdb's version includes in-frame clones alone and lacks a portion of them. V and J calls plus clone size are reproduced from that table; the DNA served to infer D and trimming. Among approximately 86,000 clones listed, less than 85% were seen once. CDR1 and CDR2 (germline): LGHNA, YSLEER. V was pared by 0 bases and J by 7 bases, with 13 bases between. The CDR3 sequence is 15 residues long. Source material: peripheral blood. The sequence came from an older woman with acute or convalescent COVID-19. V usage is TRBV4-3 and J usage is TRBJ2-4, with D maybe TRBD2 (5 bases). The CDR3 reads CASSQDWTGWNIQYF. DNA of the CDR3: TGCGCCAGCAGCCAAGATTGGACGGGGTGGAACATTCAGTACTTC.